This is a list of T cell receptor beta chains from one sample in a study of cytomegalovirus exposure and HLA in healthy donors. Sequencing was performed with immunoSEQ multiplex PCR; in TCRdb, only in-frame clones are kept and a portion is missing. Of over 120,000 clones listed, almost 85% were seen once; the top ten hold around 1.5%. What was sequenced was PBMCs. These receptors were taken from a man aged 30 to 45 in good health and CMV-seropositive. Each CDR3 is given with its conserved first and last residue. A D gene is named only where the DNA matches it firmly. Some rows mark clone size as missing; the rest say once, few, many or name a class of expanded clone.

J: TRBJ1-5
size: NA
length: 16
D: NA
V: TRBV6-1
DNA: TGTGCCAGCAGTGTAAGGGAGAGAGATAGCAATCAGCCCCAGCATTTT
CDR3: CASSVRERDSNQPQHF

J: TRBJ1-1
size: NA
length: 16
D: TRBD1
V: TRBV28
DNA: TGTGCCAGCAATCCTGCGTCACAGGGGGAAGTCACTGAAGCTTTCTTT
CDR3: CASNPASQGEVTEAFF

J: TRBJ1-2
size: once
length: 14
D: NA
V: TRBV2
DNA: TGTGCCAGCAACGAAGGGCGGGGCAACTATGGCTACACCTTC
CDR3: CASNEGRGNYGYTF

J: TRBJ2-1
size: NA
length: 15
D: TRBD2
V: TRBV15
DNA: TGTGCCACCAGCAGAGATAATGCGGGGGTCCATTTAGGGTTCTTC
CDR3: CATSRDNAGVHLGFF

J: TRBJ2-2
size: NA
length: 14
D: NA
V: TRBV7-9
DNA: TGTGCCAGCAGCTTAGATAGCGCCACCGGGGAGCTGTTTTTT
CDR3: CASSLDSATGELFF

J: TRBJ1-2
size: NA
length: 12
D: NA
V: TRBV6-1
DNA: TGTGCCAGCAGGAAGACAGACTATGGCTACACCTTC
CDR3: CASRKTDYGYTF

J: TRBJ2-3
size: NA
length: 17
D: NA
V: TRBV9
DNA: TGTGCCAGCAGCCCATCGGAACAGCCGGAGGGGGGGGATACGCAGTATTTT
CDR3: CASSPSEQPEGGDTQYF

J: TRBJ2-3
size: NA
length: 15
D: TRBD1
V: TRBV5-8
DNA: TGTGCCAGCAGTTCCAAACAAGACAGGGCAGATACGCAGTATTTT
CDR3: CASSSKQDRADTQYF

J: TRBJ2-1
size: NA
length: 17
D: NA
V: TRBV28
DNA: TGTGCCAGCAGTTCCAACCCCACAAGATCGGGATACAATGAGCAGTTCTTC
CDR3: CASSSNPTRSGYNEQFF

J: TRBJ1-2
size: NA
length: 13
D: NA
V: TRBV15
DNA: TGTGCCACCAGCAGAGGTTACAGGGAAGGCTACACCTTC
CDR3: CATSRGYREGYTF

J: TRBJ1-2
size: NA
length: 17
D: TRBD1
V: TRBV4-2
DNA: TGTGCCAGCAGCCAAGTCCTAACAGGGGTCGAGCCAGATGGCTACACCTTC
CDR3: CASSQVLTGVEPDGYTF

J: TRBJ2-7
size: few
length: 14
D: TRBD1
V: TRBV5-8
DNA: TGTGCCAGCAGCTTGGGGACAGGGACCGACGAGCAGTACTTC
CDR3: CASSLGTGTDEQYF

J: TRBJ2-2
size: once
length: 16
D: NA
V: TRBV5-4
DNA: TGTGCCAGCAGCTTGCGGCAGGGCTTTTCAGCCGGGGAGCTGTTTTTT
CDR3: CASSLRQGFSAGELFF

J: TRBJ2-7
size: few
length: 13
D: NA
V: TRBV7-2
DNA: TGTGCCAGCAGCCCCCGGACAGCGCGCGAGCAGTACTTC
CDR3: CASSPRTAREQYF

J: TRBJ2-2
size: NA
length: 16
D: TRBD2
V: TRBV9
DNA: TGTGCCAGCAGCCCCCCCGAGCGGGAGGGTGGCGGGGAGCTGTTTTTT
CDR3: CASSPPEREGGGELFF

J: TRBJ1-4
size: few
length: 12
D: TRBD1
V: TRBV19
DNA: TGTGCCAGTAACAGGGGGAAGGAAAAACTGTTTTTT
CDR3: CASNRGKEKLFF

J: TRBJ1-1
size: few
length: 12
D: NA
V: TRBV29-1
DNA: TGCAGCGTTGATAACTACAACACTGAAGCTTTCTTT
CDR3: CSVDNYNTEAFF

J: TRBJ1-2
size: NA
length: 13
D: TRBD1
V: TRBV19
DNA: TGTGCCAGTTTTGAACAGGGGGAGCATGGCTACACCTTC
CDR3: CASFEQGEHGYTF

J: TRBJ2-3
size: once
length: 16
D: TRBD1
V: TRBV29-1
DNA: TGCAGCGTTGATAAGGGGGCTCTTCTTGGGTCAGATACGCAGTATTTT
CDR3: CSVDKGALLGSDTQYF

J: TRBJ2-3
size: NA
length: 14
D: TRBD1
V: TRBV6-5
DNA: TGTGCCAGCAGTAGGGACAGGGACACCCATACGCAGTATTTT
CDR3: CASSRDRDTHTQYF

J: TRBJ1-1
size: NA
length: 12
D: NA
V: TRBV5-8
DNA: TGTGCCTCAAACGGCAGGCGGGATACGGCTTTCTTT
CDR3: CASNGRRDTAFF

J: TRBJ2-3
size: once
length: 17
D: NA
V: TRBV5-1
DNA: TGCGCCAGCAGCTGGAGTGGGGAGTTGATAAGCACAGATACGCAGTATTTT
CDR3: CASSWSGELISTDTQYF

J: TRBJ1-2
size: NA
length: 14
D: TRBD1
V: TRBV27
DNA: TGTGCCAGCAGTTTCAGGGGGATGAATGGTGGCTACACCTTC
CDR3: CASSFRGMNGGYTF

J: TRBJ2-7
size: NA
length: 15
D: TRBD2
V: TRBV2
DNA: TGTGCCACCTCCGAAGGGACTAGCGGGGTATACGAGCAGTACTTC
CDR3: CATSEGTSGVYEQYF

J: TRBJ2-4
size: NA
length: 15
D: NA
V: TRBV30
DNA: TGTGCCTGGAGTGTACTTGGGCTAGCCAAAAACATTCAGTACTTC
CDR3: CAWSVLGLAKNIQYF

J: TRBJ1-2
size: few
length: 15
D: NA
V: TRBV5-4
DNA: TGTGCCAGCAGCTTGGCAGGGACATTCTCTAGGGGCTACACCTTC
CDR3: CASSLAGTFSRGYTF

J: TRBJ2-2
size: once
length: 14
D: TRBD2
V: TRBV12-5
DNA: TGTGCTAGTGGACCTGGGGGGGAAACCGGGGAGCTGTTTTTT
CDR3: CASGPGGETGELFF

J: TRBJ2-3
size: NA
length: 16
D: TRBD2
V: TRBV27
DNA: TGTGCCAGCAGTTTTTTGAGCGGGAGGGGCACAGATACGCAGTATTTT
CDR3: CASSFLSGRGTDTQYF

J: TRBJ2-2
size: NA
length: 17
D: TRBD1
V: TRBV18
DNA: TGTGCCAGCTCACCCCGCTCGGGGACAGGGAACACCGGGGAGCTGTTTTTT
CDR3: CASSPRSGTGNTGELFF

J: TRBJ2-7
size: NA
length: 14
D: TRBD1
V: TRBV27
DNA: TGTGCCAGCAGTTCTTGGGACAGGTTCTACGAGCAGTACTTC
CDR3: CASSSWDRFYEQYF

J: TRBJ2-1
size: NA
length: 16
D: NA
V: TRBV7-3
DNA: TGTGCCAGCAGCTCGGGTGGGGGCAGCTCCTACAATGAGCAGTTCTTC
CDR3: CASSSGGGSSYNEQFF

J: TRBJ1-6
size: few
length: 15
D: NA
V: TRBV7-6
DNA: TGTGCCAGCAGCCCCCTTGAGGGCCCTAATTCACCCCTCCACTTT
CDR3: CASSPLEGPNSPLHF

J: TRBJ1-5
size: NA
length: 15
D: TRBD1
V: TRBV7-3
DNA: TGTGCCAGCAGCCTATCACAGGGGATCGGTCAGCCCCAGCATTTT
CDR3: CASSLSQGIGQPQHF

J: TRBJ2-5
size: NA
length: 15
D: TRBD1
V: TRBV28
DNA: TGTGCCAGCAGTTCGGGACAGTCGGGCATAGAGACCCAGTACTTC
CDR3: CASSSGQSGIETQYF

J: TRBJ1-3
size: NA
length: 13
D: NA
V: TRBV28
DNA: TGTGCCAGCAGTTTGGCGGGTTTAGACACCATATATTTT
CDR3: CASSLAGLDTIYF